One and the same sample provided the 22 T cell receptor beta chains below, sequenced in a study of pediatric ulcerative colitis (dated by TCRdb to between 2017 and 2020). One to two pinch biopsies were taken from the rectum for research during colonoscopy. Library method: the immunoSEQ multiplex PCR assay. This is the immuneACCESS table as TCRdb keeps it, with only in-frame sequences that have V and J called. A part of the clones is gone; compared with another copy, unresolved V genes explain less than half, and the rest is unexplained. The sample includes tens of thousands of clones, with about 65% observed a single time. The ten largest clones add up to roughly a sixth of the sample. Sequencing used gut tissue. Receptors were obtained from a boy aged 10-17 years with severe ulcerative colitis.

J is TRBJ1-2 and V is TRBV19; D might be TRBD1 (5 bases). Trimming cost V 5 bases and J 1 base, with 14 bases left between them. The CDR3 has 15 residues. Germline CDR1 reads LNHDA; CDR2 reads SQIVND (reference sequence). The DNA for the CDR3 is TGTGCCAGTAGTCGCATCCTGACAGTTAACTATGGCTACACCTTC. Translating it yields CASSRILTVNYGYTF. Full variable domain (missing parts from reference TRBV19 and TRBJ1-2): DGGITQSPKYLFRKEGQNVTLSCEQNLNHDAMYWYRQDPGQGLRLIYYSQIVNDFQKGDIAEGYSVSREKKESFPLTVTSAQKNPTAFYLCASSRILTVNYGYTFGSGTRLTVV.

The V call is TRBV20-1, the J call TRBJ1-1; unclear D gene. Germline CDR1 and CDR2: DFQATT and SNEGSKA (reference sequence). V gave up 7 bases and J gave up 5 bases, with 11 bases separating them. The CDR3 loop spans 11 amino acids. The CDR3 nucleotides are TGCAGTGTTGACTTTTTAACTGAAGCTTTCTTT. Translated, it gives CSVDFLTEAFF.

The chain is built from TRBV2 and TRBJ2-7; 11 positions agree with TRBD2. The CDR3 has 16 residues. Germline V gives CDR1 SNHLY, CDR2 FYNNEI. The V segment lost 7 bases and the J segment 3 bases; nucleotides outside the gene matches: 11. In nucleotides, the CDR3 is TGTGCCAGCAAGGGACCACTAGCGGGGGTCCTCTACGAGCAGTACTTC. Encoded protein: CASKGPLAGVLYEQYF.

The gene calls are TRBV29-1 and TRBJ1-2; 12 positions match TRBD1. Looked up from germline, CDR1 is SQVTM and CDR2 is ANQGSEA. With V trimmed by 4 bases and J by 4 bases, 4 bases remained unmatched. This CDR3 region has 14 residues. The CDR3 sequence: CSVAGTGGSYGYTF. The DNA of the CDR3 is TGCAGCGTTGCCGGGACAGGGGGCAGCTATGGCTACACCTTC.

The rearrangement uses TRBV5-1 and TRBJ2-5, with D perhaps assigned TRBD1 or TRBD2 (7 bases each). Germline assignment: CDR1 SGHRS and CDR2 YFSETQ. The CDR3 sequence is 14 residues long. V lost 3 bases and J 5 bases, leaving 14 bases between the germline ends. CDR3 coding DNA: TGCGCCAGCAGCTCAGGGGGGGTGGATGAGACCCAGTACTTC. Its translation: CASSSGGVDETQYF.

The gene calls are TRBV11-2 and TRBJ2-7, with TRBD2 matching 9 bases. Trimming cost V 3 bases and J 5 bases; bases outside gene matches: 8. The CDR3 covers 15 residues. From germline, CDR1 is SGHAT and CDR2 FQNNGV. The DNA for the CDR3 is TGTGCCAGCAGCTTTCGGCGGGGGGGCCAAGACGAGCAGTACTTC. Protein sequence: CASSFRRGGQDEQYF.

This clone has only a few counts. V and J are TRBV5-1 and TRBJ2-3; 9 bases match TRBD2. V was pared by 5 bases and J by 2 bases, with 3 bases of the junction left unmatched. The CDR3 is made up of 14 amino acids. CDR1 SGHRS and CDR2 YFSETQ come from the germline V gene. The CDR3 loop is CASRAGGITDTQYF. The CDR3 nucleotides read TGCGCCAGCAGAGCGGGGGGAATCACAGATACGCAGTATTTT.

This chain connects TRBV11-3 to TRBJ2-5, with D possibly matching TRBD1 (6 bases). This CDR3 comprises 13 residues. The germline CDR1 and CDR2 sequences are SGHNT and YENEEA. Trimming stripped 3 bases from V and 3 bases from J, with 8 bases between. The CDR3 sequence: CASSFEGEETQYF. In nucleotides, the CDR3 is TGTGCCAGCAGCTTTGAGGGGGAAGAGACCCAGTACTTC.

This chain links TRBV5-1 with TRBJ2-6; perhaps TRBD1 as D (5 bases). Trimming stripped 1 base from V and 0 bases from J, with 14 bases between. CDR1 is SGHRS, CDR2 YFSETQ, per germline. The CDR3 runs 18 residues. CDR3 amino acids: CASSLIGRASSGANVLTF. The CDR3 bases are TGCGCCAGCAGCTTGATCGGCAGGGCCAGCTCTGGGGCCAACGTCCTGACTTTC.

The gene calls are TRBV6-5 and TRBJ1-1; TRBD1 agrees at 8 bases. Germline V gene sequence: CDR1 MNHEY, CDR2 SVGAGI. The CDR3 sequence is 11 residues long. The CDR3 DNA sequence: TGTGCGTCTCACAGGGGGAGAGAAGCTTTCTTT. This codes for CASHRGREAFF.

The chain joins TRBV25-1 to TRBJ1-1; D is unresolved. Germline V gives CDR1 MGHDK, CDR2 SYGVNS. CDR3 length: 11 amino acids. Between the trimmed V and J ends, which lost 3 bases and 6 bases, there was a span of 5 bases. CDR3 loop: CASSEGAEAFF. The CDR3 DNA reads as TGTGCCAGCAGTGAGGGTGCTGAAGCTTTCTTT.

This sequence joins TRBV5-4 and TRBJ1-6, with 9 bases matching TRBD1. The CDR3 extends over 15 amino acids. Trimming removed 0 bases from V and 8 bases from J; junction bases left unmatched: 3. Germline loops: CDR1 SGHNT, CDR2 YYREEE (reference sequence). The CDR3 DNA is TGTGCCAGCAGCTTGGAGGGACAGGGCTATTCACCCCTCCACTTT. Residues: CASSLEGQGYSPLHF. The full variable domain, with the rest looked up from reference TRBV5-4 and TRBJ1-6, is ETGVTQSPTHLIKTRGQQVTLRCSSQSGHNTVSWYQQALGQGPQFIFQYYREEENGRGNFPPRFSGLQFPNYSSELNVNALELDDSALYLCASSLEGQGYSPLHFGNGTRLTVT.

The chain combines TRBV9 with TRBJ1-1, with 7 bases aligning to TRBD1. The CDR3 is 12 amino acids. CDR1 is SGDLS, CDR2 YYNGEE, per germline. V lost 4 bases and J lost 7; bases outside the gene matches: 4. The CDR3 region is CASSKGTDEAFF. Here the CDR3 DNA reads TGTGCCAGCAGCAAGGGGACAGATGAAGCTTTCTTT.

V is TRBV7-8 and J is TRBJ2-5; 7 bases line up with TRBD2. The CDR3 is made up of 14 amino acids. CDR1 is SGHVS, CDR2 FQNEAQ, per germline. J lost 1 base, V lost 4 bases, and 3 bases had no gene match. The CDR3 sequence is CASSSAGTQETQYF. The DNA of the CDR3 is TGTGCCAGCAGCTCAGCGGGGACCCAAGAGACCCAGTACTTC.

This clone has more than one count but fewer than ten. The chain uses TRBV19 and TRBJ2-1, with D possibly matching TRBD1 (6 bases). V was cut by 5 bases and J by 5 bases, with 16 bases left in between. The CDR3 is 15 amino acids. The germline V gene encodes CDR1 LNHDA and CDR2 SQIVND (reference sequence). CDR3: CASSRTGYANNEQFF. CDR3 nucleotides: TGTGCCAGTAGTCGAACAGGGTATGCGAACAATGAGCAGTTCTTC.

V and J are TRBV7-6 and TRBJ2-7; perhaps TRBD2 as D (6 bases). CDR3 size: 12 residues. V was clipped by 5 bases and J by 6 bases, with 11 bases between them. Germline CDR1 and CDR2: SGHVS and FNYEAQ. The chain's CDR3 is CASSPGGIEQYF. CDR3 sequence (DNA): TGTGCCAGCAGCCCCGGAGGGATCGAGCAGTACTTC.

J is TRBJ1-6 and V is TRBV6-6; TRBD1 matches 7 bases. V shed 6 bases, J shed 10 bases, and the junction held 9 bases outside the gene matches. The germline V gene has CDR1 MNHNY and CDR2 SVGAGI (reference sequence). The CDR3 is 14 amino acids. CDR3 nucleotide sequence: TGTGCCAGCAGCCTGGAGACAGGGTTATCACCCCTCCACTTT. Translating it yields CASSLETGLSPLHF.

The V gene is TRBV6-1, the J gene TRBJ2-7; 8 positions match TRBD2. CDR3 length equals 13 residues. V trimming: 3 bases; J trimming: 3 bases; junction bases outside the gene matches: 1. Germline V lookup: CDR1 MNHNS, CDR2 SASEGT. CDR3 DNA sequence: TGTGCCAGCAGTGAGCGGGGGGACTACGAGCAGTACTTC. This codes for CASSERGDYEQYF.

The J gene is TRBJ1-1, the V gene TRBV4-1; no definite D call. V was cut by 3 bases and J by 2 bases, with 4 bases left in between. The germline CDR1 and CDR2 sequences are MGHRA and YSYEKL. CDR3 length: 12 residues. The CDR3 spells CASSHVNTEAFF. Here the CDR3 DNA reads TGCGCCAGCAGCCATGTTAACACTGAAGCTTTCTTT.

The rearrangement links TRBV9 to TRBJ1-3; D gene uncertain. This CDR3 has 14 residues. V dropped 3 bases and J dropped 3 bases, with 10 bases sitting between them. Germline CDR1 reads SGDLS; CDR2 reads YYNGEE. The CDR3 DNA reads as TGTGCCAGCAGCGGGCCGGACCTTGGAAACACCATATATTTT. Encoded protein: CASSGPDLGNTIYF.

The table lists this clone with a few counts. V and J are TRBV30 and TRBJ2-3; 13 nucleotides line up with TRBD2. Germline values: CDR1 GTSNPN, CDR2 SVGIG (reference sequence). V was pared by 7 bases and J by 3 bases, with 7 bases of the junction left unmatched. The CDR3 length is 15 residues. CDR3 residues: CASWTSGGRTDTQYF. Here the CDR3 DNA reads TGTGCCTCCTGGACTAGCGGGGGTAGGACAGATACGCAGTATTTT.

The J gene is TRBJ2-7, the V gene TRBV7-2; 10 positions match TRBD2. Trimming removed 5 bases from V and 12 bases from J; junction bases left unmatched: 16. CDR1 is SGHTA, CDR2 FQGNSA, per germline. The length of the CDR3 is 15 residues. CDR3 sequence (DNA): TGTGCCAGCAGCAGAGAGGCTCTAGCGGGGGCGAATTTGTACTTC. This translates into CASSREALAGANLYF.